Following are 4 T cell receptor beta chains from one sample sequenced in a study of regulatory T cells in long-lasting Graves disease. Time point in this sample: newly diagnosed GD, antithyroid drugs for less than 3 months. The TCR library was prepared using RNA isolated from PBMCs. With iRepertoire HTBI primers and Arm-PCR of CDR3 regions, TCR beta libraries were built. TCRdb called the multiplex PCR reads again in MiXCR, with one record for every CDR3 protein. The data contain about 500,000 distinct CDR3 sequences, roughly 16% of them singletons. The sample also formed part of further work on T cells in Graves' hyperthyroidism and ophthalmopathy.

Sequenced material: peripheral blood mononuclear cells (PBMCs), taken at new diagnosis, from a patient treated with antithyroid drugs. The receptor source for this set is a man aged 40-50 years with Graves disease.

This clonotype was found many times. Written as DNA, the CDR3 is TGTGCCAGCAGCCAAGGGCAAAACTACGAGCAGTACTTC. Translating gives CASSQGQNYEQYF. The V call is TRBV3-1, the J call TRBJ2-7, with D hard to call. The CDR3 is 13 amino acids. V was pared by 1 base and J by 3 bases, with 7 bases between. Looked up from germline, CDR1 is LGHDT and CDR2 is YNNKEL (reference sequence).

This clonotype was picked up many times. CDR3 bases: TGTGCCAGCAGTGCCGGACTAGCGGGAGACATGGAGCAGTACTTC. Translating it yields CASSAGLAGDMEQYF. The chain has TRBV28 and TRBJ2-7, with TRBD2 matching 13 bases. The CDR3 totals 15 residues. J gave up 7 bases and V 5 bases, and 8 bases lay outside the gene matches. CDR1 and CDR2 (germline): MDHEN, SYDVKM.

The rearrangement links TRBV10-3 to TRBJ2-2, with 8 bases that match TRBD2. Trimming removed 10 bases from V and 4 bases from J; junction bases left unmatched: 14. CDR3 length: 16 residues. The germline V gene has CDR1 ENHRY and CDR2 SYGVKD. CDR3 region: CASKMKAGVGTGELFF. As DNA, the CDR3 is TGTGCCAGCAAAATGAAAGCGGGAGTGGGCACCGGGGAGCTGTTTTTT.

The chain carries TRBV24-1 and TRBJ2-5; D unclear. The CDR3 contains 15 residues. Germline CDR1 reads KGHDR; CDR2 reads SFDVKD. V was pared by 3 bases and J by 1 base, with 11 bases between. The CDR3, as DNA: TGTGCCACCAGTGATCCGGACGGCCCCCAAGAGACCCAGTACTTC. Protein product: CATSDPDGPQETQYF.